The 24 T cell receptor beta chains given below trace back to one sample, sequenced in a study of blood T cell repertoires in COVID-19. Method: immunoSEQ multiplex PCR; TCRdb's copy keeps in-frame clones and lacks some. The sample has about 250,000 clones; 88% are singletons. The sequenced sample was peripheral blood. These receptors originate from a woman aged 25-40 years with acute or convalescent COVID-19.

The chain couples TRBV18 to TRBJ1-1, with unresolved D. Trimming took 0 bases from V and 8 from J, leaving 16 bases between them. The germline V gene has CDR1 KGHSH and CDR2 LQKENI. The CDR3 is 15 amino acids. CDR3 in DNA: TGTGCCAGCTCACCACCAAACCGCGGATATAGGGAAGCTTTCTTT. This sequence encodes CASSPPNRGYREAFF.

The rearrangement uses TRBV7-3 and TRBJ2-1; 8 bases fit TRBD2. The germline CDR1 and CDR2 sequences are SGHTA and FQGTGA. This CDR3 is built from 13 residues. J lost 10 bases, V lost 0 bases, and 2 bases had no gene match. CDR3 in DNA: TGTGCCAGCAGCTTAACCGGGAGGGGGGAGCAGTTCTTC. It is translated as CASSLTGRGEQFF.

The chain employs TRBV25-1 and TRBJ2-7, with 11 nucleotides matching TRBD1. The V gene end was trimmed by 6 bases and the J gene end by 2 bases; junction bases not matched to a gene: 0. The CDR3 contains 13 residues. Germline lookup yields CDR1 MGHDK and CDR2 SYGVNS. This CDR3 is CASRGQGAYEQYF. CDR3 DNA sequence: TGTGCCAGCAGGGGACAGGGGGCCTACGAGCAGTACTTC.

The V and J genes are TRBV19 and TRBJ1-2; D call uncertain. Germline V gene sequence: CDR1 LNHDA, CDR2 SQIVND (reference sequence). The CDR3 is 11 amino acids. V dropped 7 bases and J dropped 4 bases, with 7 bases sitting between them. This chain's CDR3 is CASTSLYGYTF. CDR3 coding DNA: TGTGCCAGTACCAGTCTCTATGGCTACACCTTC.

The rearrangement uses TRBV9 and TRBJ2-1; 9 bases map to TRBD2. Trimming at V came to 0 bases and at J to 4 bases, leaving 8 bases not matched to a gene. The CDR3 has 17 residues. Germline V lookup: CDR1 SGDLS, CDR2 YYNGEE. The CDR3 reads CASSVVPSTSGYNEQFF. The CDR3 DNA reads as TGTGCCAGCAGCGTAGTCCCCTCGACTAGCGGATACAATGAGCAGTTCTTC.

This rearrangement joins TRBV19 to TRBJ1-1; 8 bases agree with TRBD1. V trimming: 5 bases; J trimming: 6 bases; junction bases outside the gene matches: 5. The CDR3 is made up of 13 amino acids. Germline-derived CDR1 and CDR2 are LNHDA and SQIVND (reference sequence). CDR3 DNA: TGTGCCAGTAGTGTTACAGGGGGAGCTGAAGCTTTCTTT. Translated, it gives CASSVTGGAEAFF. Looking up the rest from reference TRBV19 and TRBJ1-1 gives the full variable domain: DGGITQSPKYLFRKEGQNVTLSCEQNLNHDAMYWYRQDPGQGLRLIYYSQIVNDFQKGDIAEGYSVSREKKESFPLTVTSAQKNPTAFYLCASSVTGGAEAFFGQGTRLTVV.

The genes are TRBV27 and TRBJ2-2, with D perhaps matching TRBD2 (5 bases). Per the germline V gene, CDR1 is MNHEY and CDR2 is SMNVEV (reference sequence). V lost 7 bases and J lost 1, with 10 bases in between. This CDR3 contains 14 residues. The CDR3 sequence: CASTRRGNTGELFF. The CDR3 DNA follows: TGTGCCAGCACCCGACGGGGGAACACCGGGGAGCTGTTTTTT.

V is TRBV4-3 and J is TRBJ1-2, with 7 bases aligning to TRBD1. This CDR3 has 15 amino acids. J gave up 4 bases and V 0 bases, and 5 bases lay outside the gene matches. Germline V gives CDR1 LGHNA, CDR2 YSLEER. CDR3 sequence reads: CASSQDPTGSYGYTF. The DNA for the CDR3 is TGCGCCAGCAGCCAAGACCCGACAGGGAGCTATGGCTACACCTTC.

The chain couples TRBV5-3 to TRBJ2-1; 13 positions match TRBD2. TRBV5-3 belongs to the ORF category, with a function that is uncertain. CDR3 length equals 18 residues. V dropped 5 bases and J dropped 2; count of bases not matched to a gene: 10. The CDR3 DNA follows: TGTGCCAGAAGTTGTACTAGCGGGAGGGCGGCAACCTACAATGAGCAGTTCTTC. This gives the protein CARSCTSGRAATYNEQFF.

Only one count was recorded for this clone. The CDR3 loop reads CASSLTSGSPQFF. CDR3 in DNA: TGTGCCAGCAGCCTTACTAGCGGTTCCCCGCAGTTCTTC. This sequence joins TRBV3-1 (or the pseudogene TRBV3-2) and TRBJ2-1, with 8 bases lining up with TRBD2. The germline V gene encodes CDR1 LGHDT and CDR2 YNNKEL (reference sequence). The J segment lost 12 bases and the V segment lost 4 bases, leaving 8 bases of the junction unmatched. The CDR3 is 13 residues long.

This chain joins TRBV28 and TRBJ1-5, with TRBD1 as a possible D gene (6 bases). This CDR3 contains 15 residues. Germline CDR1 and CDR2: MDHEN and SYDVKM. Trimming took 7 bases from V and 5 from J, leaving 18 bases between them. The CDR3 sequence: CASNQGGVWDQPQHF. CDR3 coding DNA: TGTGCCAGCAACCAAGGGGGGGTTTGGGATCAGCCCCAGCATTTT. Complete variable domain (other parts from reference TRBV28 and TRBJ1-5): DVKVTQSSRYLVKRTGEKVFLECVQDMDHENMFWYRQDPGLGLRLIYFSYDVKMKEKGDIPEGYSVSREKKERFSLILESASTNQTSMYLCASNQGGVWDQPQHFGDGTRLSIL.

This chain joins TRBV29-1 and TRBJ2-2; TRBD1 matches 10 bases. The V gene's germline CDR1 is SQVTM and CDR2 ANQGSEA. The CDR3 totals 14 residues. The V gene end was trimmed by 5 bases and the J gene end by 6 bases; junction bases not matched to a gene: 6. The CDR3 loop is CSVHPGQGSGELFF. In DNA, the CDR3 is TGCAGCGTTCACCCGGGACAGGGGTCCGGGGAGCTGTTTTTT.

This rearrangement joins TRBV7-9 to TRBJ2-7; TRBD2 is a possible D gene (5 bases). Trimming shortened V by 5 bases and J by 3 bases, and 14 bases separated the two germline ends. The CDR3 totals 14 residues. CDR1 and CDR2 from the germline V gene are SEHNR and FQNEAQ (reference sequence). The CDR3 DNA is TGTGCCAGCAGCGCACTAGGTCAGGACTACGAGCAGTACTTC. As protein: CASSALGQDYEQYF. The variable domain in full, with the rest retrieved from reference TRBV7-9 and TRBJ2-7, is DTGVSQNPRHKITKRGQNVTFRCDPISEHNRLYWYRQTLGQGPEFLTYFQNEAQLEKSRLLSDRFSAERPKGSFSTLEIQRTEQGDSAMYLCASSALGQDYEQYFGPGTRLTVT.

The V gene is TRBV7-9, the J gene TRBJ2-3; 13 positions agree with TRBD2. The V gene's germline CDR1 is SEHNR and CDR2 FQNEAQ (reference sequence). The length of the CDR3 is 19 residues. The V and J ends lost 6 bases and 2 bases, in that order; junction bases with no gene match: 14. The chain's CDR3 is CASSPTPGTSGENTDTQYF. Written as DNA, the CDR3 is TGTGCCAGCAGTCCGACTCCCGGGACTAGCGGGGAGAACACAGATACGCAGTATTTT.

The chain has TRBV19 and TRBJ2-1; 10 bases line up with TRBD2. Germline-derived CDR1 and CDR2 are LNHDA and SQIVND (reference sequence). V was clipped by 6 bases and J by 4 bases; unmatched bases: 6. The CDR3 has 15 amino acids. The CDR3 here is CASRASGSGYNEQFF. The CDR3 nucleotides are TGTGCCAGTAGGGCTAGCGGGAGTGGTTACAATGAGCAGTTCTTC.

V gene TRBV11-3 combines with J gene TRBJ2-2; D uncertain. Trimming shortened V by 5 bases and J by 0 bases, and 7 bases separated the two germline ends. Germline-derived CDR1 and CDR2 are SGHNT and YENEEA. This CDR3 region has 14 residues. In DNA form, the CDR3 reads TGTGCCAGCAGCCCCCGGGCGAACACCGGGGAGCTGTTTTTT. Amino acids: CASSPRANTGELFF. Filled out from reference TRBV11-3 and TRBJ2-2, the complete variable domain reads EAGVVQSPRYKIIEKKQPVAFWCNPISGHNTLYWYLQNLGQGPELLIRYENEEAVDDSQLPKDRFSAERLKGVDSTLKIQPAELGDSAVYLCASSPRANTGELFFGEGSRLTVL.

The chain recombines TRBV11-3 with TRBJ2-1, with D possibly matching TRBD2 (5 bases). The CDR3 totals 15 residues. The germline V gene encodes CDR1 SGHNT and CDR2 YENEEA. Trimming left V 1 base short and J 5 bases short, with 12 bases between. The CDR3 DNA sequence: TGTGCCAGCAGCTTAGGGCGGGTACTTAACAATGAGCAGTTCTTC. It is translated as CASSLGRVLNNEQFF.

This chain uses TRBV6-2 or TRBV6-3 with TRBJ2-7; 8 bases map to TRBD1. CDR1 MNHEY and CDR2 SVGEGT come from the germline V gene. V was clipped by 6 bases and J by 3 bases; unmatched bases: 4. The CDR3 consists of 13 residues. CDR3 sequence (DNA): TGTGCCAGCAGCACCGGGACAGGCTACGAGCAGTACTTC. Protein product: CASSTGTGYEQYF.

The gene calls are TRBV6-5 and TRBJ2-7, with D tentatively TRBD1 (5 bases). The germline V and J ends were trimmed by 0 bases and 4 bases, with 13 bases remaining between them. The CDR3 runs to 15 residues. Germline CDR1 reads MNHEY; CDR2 reads SVGAGI. CDR3 protein: CASSYSSGLGYEQYF. The DNA for the CDR3 is TGTGCCAGCAGTTACTCGTCAGGGTTAGGGTACGAGCAGTACTTC.

The genes are TRBV7-2 and TRBJ1-5, with a tentative D call TRBD1 (5 bases). The germline gives CDR1 SGHTA, CDR2 FQGNSA. V gave up 1 base and J gave up 7 bases, with 14 bases separating them. The CDR3 is made up of 15 amino acids. In DNA form, the CDR3 reads TGTGCCAGCAGCTTAGACGCAGGGTCAGGACAGCCCCAGCATTTT. This gives the protein CASSLDAGSGQPQHF.

V gene TRBV7-2 combines with J gene TRBJ1-2; no clear D. The CDR3 extends over 13 amino acids. From germline, CDR1 is SGHTA and CDR2 FQGNSA. The ends were cut back, 1 base at V and 2 bases at J, with 5 bases in the middle. DNA for the CDR3: TGTGCCAGCAGCTTAGTGTCGAACTATGGCTACACCTTC. Translating gives CASSLVSNYGYTF.

The rearrangement links TRBV5-1 to TRBJ1-6; D gene ambiguous. This CDR3 is 15 amino acids long. Germline V gene sequence: CDR1 SGHRS, CDR2 YFSETQ. Trimming cost V 0 bases and J 6 bases, with 10 bases left between them. The CDR3, as DNA: TGCGCCAGCAGCTTGGGTCCGGGTAGTAATTCACCCCTCCACTTT. Its protein product is CASSLGPGSNSPLHF.

The chain combines TRBV24-1 with TRBJ2-2, with TRBD1 matching over 9 bases. Trimming removed 0 bases from V and 7 bases from J; junction bases left unmatched: 17. The germline V gene encodes CDR1 KGHDR and CDR2 SFDVKD. The CDR3 length is 20 residues. DNA for the CDR3: TGTGCCACCAGTGATTTGGGAGGGACAACCGGGACAGGGTTATTCGGGGAGCTGTTTTTT. The encoded protein is CATSDLGGTTGTGLFGELFF.

The V call is TRBV3-1 (or the pseudogene TRBV3-2), the J call TRBJ1-2; D ambiguous. Trimming stripped 1 base from V and 3 bases from J, with 9 bases between. Germline V gene lookup returns CDR1 LGHDT and CDR2 YNNKEL (reference sequence). There are 14 residues in the CDR3. CDR3 residues: CASSQGRSHYGYTF. The CDR3, as DNA: TGTGCCAGCAGCCAAGGTCGCAGTCACTATGGCTACACCTTC.